A single sample is the source of the 19 T cell receptor beta chains below, sequenced in a study of cytomegalovirus exposure and HLA in healthy donors (dated by TCRdb to the late 2010s). The method was the immunoSEQ multiplex PCR assay. A mixture of 60 forward primers for TCR Vbeta segments and 13 reverse primers for TCR Jbeta segments was used in the multiplex PCR. The table was pulled from immuneACCESS by TCRdb, which kept in-frame rearrangements only. Such tables lose some clones; where checked, under half of the loss comes from unresolved V genes, and the rest has no known cause. The sample has over 85,000 clones on record, around four fifths of them singletons. Clones ranked in the top ten supply 2% to 3% of the sample. Sequenced: PBMCs. The receptor set was obtained from a man between 35 and 55 years old in good health and CMV-seronegative.

The rearrangement links TRBV12-2 to TRBJ2-2; TRBD1 is the table's D call, not checked against the DNA. TRBV12-2 is classified as a pseudogene. This CDR3 spans 15 amino acids. The CDR3 DNA follows: TGTGCAAGTCGCTTATCCACCGAACATACCGGGGAGCTGTTTTTT. Translated: CASRLSTEHTGELFF.

The chain is built from TRBV19 and TRBJ1-2; TRBD1 aligns across 7 bases. V was pared by 7 bases and J by 0 bases, with 14 bases of the junction left unmatched. The CDR3 is made up of 17 amino acids. Germline V lookup: CDR1 LNHDA, CDR2 SQIVND (reference sequence). The CDR3 DNA follows: TGTGCCAGTACAGCATATACACAGGGGCTAACTAACTATGGCTACACCTTC. This codes for CASTAYTQGLTNYGYTF.

CDR3 region: CASSYNGLNTEAFF. DNA for the CDR3: TGTGCCAGCAGTTATAACGGGTTGAACACTGAAGCTTTCTTT. This sequence joins TRBV6-5 and TRBJ1-1; D not certain. This CDR3 spans 14 amino acids. Trimming pared 3 bases from V and 0 bases from J, leaving 8 bases between. CDR1 and CDR2 from the germline V gene are MNHEY and SVGAGI.

This clone has just one count. The chain links TRBV11-2 to TRBJ2-3; 15 positions match TRBD2. In germline, CDR1 is SGHAT, CDR2 FQNNGV. The V gene end was trimmed by 5 bases and the J gene end by 4 bases; junction bases not matched to a gene: 4. The CDR3 spans 16 residues. This CDR3 reads CASSPRTSGGADTQYF. Here the CDR3 DNA reads TGTGCCAGCAGCCCAAGGACTAGCGGGGGGGCAGATACGCAGTATTTT.

V usage is TRBV7-9 and J usage is TRBJ2-7, with 10 bases identical to TRBD1. The ends lost 6 bases at V and 2 bases at J; junction bases unmatched: 7. In germline, CDR1 is SEHNR, CDR2 FQNEAQ (reference sequence). The CDR3 has 15 residues. CDR3 region: CASSPRDRGPYEQYF. The CDR3, as DNA: TGTGCCAGCAGTCCCCGGGACAGGGGCCCCTACGAGCAGTACTTC.

The V and J genes are TRBV7-9 and TRBJ2-7; D possibly corresponds to TRBD1 (6 bases). CDR1 and CDR2 (germline): SEHNR, FQNEAQ (reference sequence). This CDR3 region has 12 residues. The V gene lost 6 bases and the J gene lost 3 bases, with 9 bases spanning the gap. This CDR3 is CASSAQGYEQYF. CDR3 in DNA: TGTGCCAGCAGTGCACAGGGCTACGAGCAGTACTTC.

The chain couples TRBV10-3 to TRBJ1-5; 8 positions match TRBD1. J gave up 2 bases and V 0 bases, and 0 bases lay outside the gene matches. CDR1 ENHRY and CDR2 SYGVKD come from the germline V gene. The CDR3 runs to 15 residues. The CDR3 DNA follows: TGTGCCATCAGTGAGTCGGACAGGGGCAATCAGCCCCAGCATTTT. Residues: CAISESDRGNQPQHF.

This rearrangement joins TRBV5-1 to TRBJ2-1; 11 bases are shared with TRBD2. CDR3 length: 14 residues. Per germline, CDR1 SGHRS and CDR2 YFSETQ. Losses at the gene ends were 5 bases for V and 7 bases for J; bases not matched to a gene: 5. The CDR3 sequence is CASSGLAGGNEQFF. CDR3 DNA: TGCGCCAGCAGTGGGCTAGCGGGGGGAAATGAGCAGTTCTTC.

Only a few counts were recorded for this clone. The genes are TRBV4-1 and TRBJ1-2, with D perhaps TRBD1 (6 bases). This CDR3 region has 12 residues. Germline assignment: CDR1 MGHRA and CDR2 YSYEKL. V was pared by 9 bases and J by 4 bases, with 12 bases between. CDR3 nucleotide sequence: TGCGCCAGTAGGGGGGGGAGCTATGGCTACACCTTC. It encodes CASRGGSYGYTF.

The chain uses TRBV27 and TRBJ1-3, with a weak D call TRBD1 (6 bases). There are 15 residues in the CDR3. V lost 5 bases to trimming and J lost 4 bases, with 15 bases between them. Germline V lookup: CDR1 MNHEY, CDR2 SMNVEV (reference sequence). CDR3 in amino acids: CASSRSTGYGNTIYF. CDR3 nucleotide sequence: TGTGCCAGCAGTCGCTCAACAGGGTACGGAAACACCATATATTTT.

V gene TRBV7-6 combines with J gene TRBJ2-5; 7 positions agree with TRBD2. The J segment lost 5 bases and the V segment lost 3 bases, leaving 3 bases of the junction unmatched. This CDR3 has 13 amino acids. In germline, CDR1 is SGHVS, CDR2 FNYEAQ. Here the CDR3 reads CASSFQGGETQYF. The CDR3 DNA is TGTGCCAGCAGCTTTCAGGGAGGGGAGACCCAGTACTTC.

This chain links TRBV2 with TRBJ2-4; D might be TRBD1 (6 bases). CDR3 length: 17 amino acids. Germline CDR1 and CDR2: SNHLY and FYNNEI. Trimming took off 8 bases at V and 3 bases at J, with 23 bases between the two ends. The CDR3 is CASQRNLGETGKNIQYF. For the CDR3, the DNA is TGTGCCAGCCAACGCAACCTGGGGGAGACAGGCAAAAACATTCAGTACTTC.

The V gene is TRBV10-3, the J gene TRBJ2-4; a weak D match, TRBD1 (5 bases). The CDR3 is 15 amino acids. Germline-derived CDR1 and CDR2 are ENHRY and SYGVKD. Trimming removed 8 bases from V and 1 base from J, with 15 bases in between. The CDR3 DNA sequence: TGTGCCATCGCCTCAGGGTGGGATGCCAAAAACATTCAGTACTTC. Translation gives CAIASGWDAKNIQYF.

V gene TRBV5-8 combines with J gene TRBJ1-2; weak D call: TRBD1 (6 bases). The V and J ends lost 5 bases and 0 bases respectively, with 11 bases between them. The CDR3 runs to 14 residues. Germline V gives CDR1 SGHTS, CDR2 YDEGEE. The CDR3 nucleotides are TGTGCCAGCAGGGACAGCCCTACTAACTATGGCTACACCTTC. It translates to CASRDSPTNYGYTF.

V usage is TRBV7-2 and J usage is TRBJ2-1, with D unresolved. Trimming pared 1 base from V and 6 bases from J, leaving 10 bases between. The V gene's germline CDR1 is SGHTA and CDR2 FQGNSA. The CDR3 spans 14 residues. The CDR3 region is CASSLVLPPNEQFF. The CDR3 nucleotides read TGTGCCAGCAGCTTAGTACTTCCCCCCAATGAGCAGTTCTTC.

The CDR3: CASSEGQGRTEAFF. CDR3 nucleotides: TGTGCCAGCAGTGAGGGACAGGGGCGCACTGAAGCTTTCTTT. V is TRBV6-4 and J is TRBJ1-1; TRBD1 agrees at 10 bases. Trimming removed 3 bases from V and 4 bases from J; junction bases left unmatched: 2. There are 14 residues in the CDR3. CDR1 and CDR2 from the germline V gene are MRHNA and SNTAGT.

The chain has TRBV5-4 and TRBJ2-7; D might be TRBD2 (6 bases). The V gene's germline CDR1 is SGHNT and CDR2 YYREEE (reference sequence). The CDR3 extends over 15 amino acids. V lost 0 bases and J lost 4, with 14 bases in between. CDR3 DNA sequence: TGTGCCAGCAGCTTGGGCGGGACTCCATTTTACGAGCAGTACTTC. Its translation is CASSLGGTPFYEQYF.

The chain combines TRBV29-1 with TRBJ1-2; D perhaps matches TRBD1 (6 bases). The CDR3 is 14 amino acids. Germline V gene sequence: CDR1 SQVTM, CDR2 ANQGSEA. V was clipped by 4 bases and J by 2 bases, with 14 bases between them. The CDR3 loop is CSVAGGGGNYGYTF. The CDR3 DNA is TGCAGCGTTGCCGGCGGGGGCGGAAACTATGGCTACACCTTC.

The J gene is TRBJ1-1, the V gene TRBV9; weak D call: TRBD1 (6 bases). Trimming left V 0 bases short and J 5 bases short, with 11 bases between. This CDR3 spans 14 amino acids. Germline V gives CDR1 SGDLS, CDR2 YYNGEE. The CDR3 nucleotides read TGTGCCAGCAGCGTAGCAGGGGAAGGAACTGAAGCTTTCTTT. This translates into CASSVAGEGTEAFF.